This TCR beta chain derives from a study of Graves' ophthalmopathy and Graves' hyperthyroidism. Findings and limits, study-wide: Stable hyperthyroidism and ophthalmopathy were told apart by a 13-signature model, which achieved around 90% sensitivity and almost 82% specificity.

Notes on this clonotype: The antigen is unknown.

Moderately to severely active ophthalmopathy under 3 months, CAS at least 3, NOSPECS at least 4. If patients had other autoimmune diseases, uncontrolled infections, pregnancy or lactation, they were excluded. Amplification targeted the TCR beta CDR3 regions, with RNA transcripts as the source material. The workflow started with a first-round RT-PCR run with HTBI primers and then moved on to a second-round multiplex PCR. TCRdb fed the multiplex PCR reads into MiXCR, producing one record per CDR3 protein. Among some 48,000 distinct CDR3 sequences listed, around half were seen once. This receptor was obtained from an adult man with Graves' ophthalmopathy. Sequencing input: peripheral blood.

In DNA, the CDR3 is TGTGCCAGCAGTTACGGATATTACGAGCAGTACTTC. Its protein is CASSYGYYEQYF. V and J are TRBV6-6 and TRBJ2-7; no clear D gene. This CDR3 contains 12 residues. Between the trimmed V and J ends, which lost 2 bases and 4 bases, there was a span of 6 bases. CDR1 MNHNY and CDR2 SVGAGI come from the germline V gene (reference sequence).